The T cell receptor beta chain described here comes from a study of cytomegalovirus exposure and HLA in healthy donors. PCR primers comprised 60 Vbeta and 13 Jbeta primers. The repertoire was sequenced with immunoSEQ multiplex PCR; TCRdb's copy has only in-frame clones and lacks some. This table has approximately 190,000 clones, 83% appearing once. This CDR3 is 14 amino acids long. The germline V gene encodes CDR1 GTSNPN and CDR2 SVGIG (reference sequence). Trimming removed 4 bases from V and 7 bases from J; junction bases left unmatched: 12. This sequence was found in a man aged 35 to 55 in good health and CMV-seropositive. The sample was PBMCs. The J gene is TRBJ1-1, the V gene TRBV30; the match to TRBD1 covers 7 bases. CDR3 in DNA: TGTGCCTGGAAAGCAAACCCCGGACAGGTTGAAGCTTTCTTT. Translation: CAWKANPGQVEAFF.